The 27 T cell receptor beta chains below all came from one sample that was sequenced in a study of blood T cells in healthy people across ages. A second PCR of about 7 to 11 cycles used a sample-barcoded 5' primer and a J-beta primer mix. In TCRdb, the 5' RACE reads were re-called with MiXCR into one record per CDR3 protein. The data contain 800,000 to 950,000 distinct CDR3 sequences, approximately 49% of them singletons. Sequenced: blood. These receptors all come from a man aged 30-40 years in good health.

The genes are TRBV3-1 and TRBJ2-7; 13 bases match TRBD2. V dropped 4 bases and J dropped 0; count of bases not matched to a gene: 6. The germline V gene encodes CDR1 LGHDT and CDR2 YNNKEL (reference sequence). The CDR3 contains 17 residues. Here the CDR3 reads CASSPTTSGGLSYEQYF. CDR3 nucleotides: TGTGCCAGCAGCCCGACGACTAGCGGGGGGCTCTCCTACGAGCAGTACTTC.

J is TRBJ2-1 and V is TRBV25-1, with 11 positions matching TRBD2. The CDR3 runs to 15 residues. The germline CDR1 and CDR2 sequences are MGHDK and SYGVNS. V was clipped by 4 bases and J by 9 bases; unmatched bases: 8. CDR3 in amino acids: CASSVPGLAAGEQFF. The CDR3 DNA reads as TGTGCCAGCAGTGTTCCGGGACTAGCGGCAGGTGAGCAGTTCTTC. The complete variable domain, with remaining parts taken from reference TRBV25-1 and TRBJ2-1, reads EADIYQTPRYLVIGTGKKITLECSQTMGHDKMYWYQQDPGMELHLIHYSYGVNSTEKGDLSSESTVSRIRTEHFPLTLESARPSHTSQYLCASSVPGLAAGEQFFGPGTRLTVL.

This clonotype appeared a few times. The chain is built from TRBV6-2 or TRBV6-3 and TRBJ1-5; 9 bases match TRBD1. CDR3 size: 15 residues. CDR1 and CDR2 from the germline V gene are MNHEY and SVGEGT. The trim removed 4 bases at V and 5 bases at J, leaving 6 bases unmatched. The CDR3 protein is CASSSLTGGYQPQHF. In DNA form, the CDR3 reads TGTGCCAGCAGTTCTCTGACAGGGGGTTATCAGCCCCAGCATTTT.

The J gene is TRBJ2-1, the V gene TRBV5-1; TRBD2 agrees at 12 bases. The tail of the sequence fits TRBJ2-7 better, so the J call may be wrong. The CDR3 contains 16 residues. Germline loops: CDR1 SGHRS, CDR2 YFSETQ. This CDR3 is CASSFRTSGVYNEQYF. The CDR3 nucleotides are TGCGCCAGCAGCTTTCGGACTAGCGGGGTTTACAATGAGCAGTACTTC.

The CDR3 sequence is CATSRADNTEAFF. In DNA form, the CDR3 reads TGTGCCACCAGCAGGGCCGATAACACTGAAGCTTTCTTT. The V gene is TRBV15, the J gene TRBJ1-1, with D hard to call. This CDR3 spans 13 amino acids. Germline CDR1 and CDR2: LNHNV and YYDKDF (reference sequence). Trimming cost V 3 bases and J 2 bases, with 7 bases left between them.

The CDR3 is CASKREAYYNSPLHF. CDR3 DNA: TGTGCCAGCAAACGGGAAGCTTATTATAATTCACCCCTCCACTTT. The chain is built from TRBV2 and TRBJ1-6; D gene ambiguous. CDR3 length: 15 residues. The germline V gene encodes CDR1 SNHLY and CDR2 FYNNEI. Trimming shortened V by 7 bases and J by 4 bases, and 14 bases separated the two germline ends.

This clonotype came up a few times. This CDR3 is CASGQGSGANVLTF. As DNA, the CDR3 is TGTGCCAGCGGTCAGGGCTCTGGGGCCAACGTCCTGACTTTC. The rearrangement joins TRBV12-3 or TRBV12-4 to TRBJ2-6; a possible D gene is TRBD1 (5 bases). This CDR3 has 14 amino acids. V lost 8 bases to trimming and J lost 0 bases, with 8 bases between them.

This chain uses TRBV2 with TRBJ2-1; maybe TRBD2 (5 bases). The CDR3 spans 13 residues. Germline CDR1 and CDR2: SNHLY and FYNNEI. V lost 7 bases to trimming and J lost 7 bases, with 14 bases between them. The CDR3 DNA is TGTGCCAGCACGGAGGAAGGCGGGAATGAGCAGTTCTTC. This translates into CASTEEGGNEQFF.

This clonotype was seen only once. J is TRBJ2-5 and V is TRBV24-1; 8 bases fit TRBD1. The CDR3 has 15 amino acids. Germline V gene sequence: CDR1 KGHDR, CDR2 SFDVKD. The V segment lost 3 bases and the J segment 11 bases; nucleotides outside the gene matches: 13. The chain's CDR3 is CATSDPGQDRDEQYF. CDR3 nucleotides: TGTGCCACCAGTGATCCCGGACAGGACAGGGACGAACAGTACTTC.

The CDR3 region is CASSFPGQMGSYGYTF. CDR3 bases: TGTGCCAGCAGTTTCCCAGGGCAGATGGGGTCTTATGGCTACACCTTC. V is TRBV12-3 or TRBV12-4 and J is TRBJ1-2; weak D call: TRBD1 (5 bases). The CDR3 consists of 16 residues. Trimming took 3 bases from V and 5 from J, leaving 19 bases between them.

The genes are TRBV6-2 or TRBV6-3 and TRBJ2-4, with D tentatively TRBD1 or TRBD2 (5 bases each). Germline lookup yields CDR1 MNHEY and CDR2 SVGEGT. V gave up 5 bases and J gave up 13 bases, with 24 bases separating them. The CDR3 has 15 residues. The CDR3, as DNA: TGTGCCAGCAGTACCCGAAACCGGGGCCCCCCTCAGCAGTACTTC. It is translated as CASSTRNRGPPQQYF.

This rearrangement joins TRBV20-1 to TRBJ1-6; a weak D match, TRBD1 (5 bases). This CDR3 spans 14 amino acids. The V gene's germline CDR1 is DFQATT and CDR2 SNEGSKA (reference sequence). Trimming stripped 5 bases from V and 6 bases from J, with 14 bases between. Here the CDR3 reads CSAGARDFNSPLHF. CDR3 DNA: TGCAGTGCTGGGGCGCGGGACTTTAATTCACCCCTCCACTTT.

The J gene is TRBJ1-6, the V gene TRBV5-1, with a weak D call TRBD1 (6 bases). Trimming shortened V by 0 bases and J by 7 bases, and 8 bases separated the two germline ends. The CDR3 extends over 14 amino acids. The germline V gene encodes CDR1 SGHRS and CDR2 YFSETQ. The CDR3 sequence is CASSLAGENSPLHF. The DNA for the CDR3 is TGCGCCAGCAGCTTGGCAGGGGAGAATTCACCCCTCCACTTT.

V and J are TRBV29-1 and TRBJ2-5; 9 bases line up with TRBD2. The germline V gene has CDR1 SQVTM and CDR2 ANQGSEA. Unmatched junction bases numbered 6, after V lost 3 bases and J lost 1 base. The CDR3 runs to 15 residues. The CDR3, as DNA: TGCAGCGTTGATCCGAGCGGGGGGTCCCAAGAGACCCAGTACTTC. Its translation is CSVDPSGGSQETQYF.

With respect to this clonotype: The junction and the germline gene differ at one end; a read error may be behind it. The genes are TRBV28 and TRBJ2-3; 10 positions agree with TRBD2. The V gene's germline CDR1 is MDHEN and CDR2 SYDVKM. This CDR3 contains 15 residues. CDR3 coding DNA: TGTGCCACTAAGTCTAGCGGGGGAACCTCAGATATGCAGTATTTT. Its translation is CATKSSGGTSDMQYF.

This clonotype was detected a few times. The chain is built from TRBV5-1 and TRBJ2-7; D uncertain. Germline-derived CDR1 and CDR2 are SGHRS and YFSETQ. V was shortened by 4 bases and J by 2 bases, with 13 bases between the two germline ends. The CDR3 consists of 14 residues. The CDR3 region has the DNA TGCGCCAGCAGCACCTCGGGTTCCACCTACGAGCAGTACTTC. Translation gives CASSTSGSTYEQYF.

The chain employs TRBV6-5 and TRBJ2-2; D remains unclear. The ends were cut back, 2 bases at V and 0 bases at J, with 4 bases in the middle. This CDR3 contains 14 residues. From germline, CDR1 is MNHEY and CDR2 SVGAGI. The CDR3 is CASSYGANTGELFF. CDR3 bases: TGTGCCAGCAGTTACGGCGCGAACACCGGGGAGCTGTTTTTT.

This chain joins TRBV7-2 and TRBJ2-1; D remains ambiguous. CDR3 length: 13 amino acids. The germline V and J ends were trimmed by 6 bases and 6 bases, with 12 bases remaining between them. Looked up from germline, CDR1 is SGHTA and CDR2 is FQGNSA. CDR3 sequence: CASSPGSINEQFF. CDR3 nucleotide sequence: TGTGCCAGCAGTCCTGGATCCATCAATGAGCAGTTCTTC.

This chain links TRBV4-3 with TRBJ2-3, with 9 bases fitting TRBD2. This CDR3 comprises 16 residues. CDR1 and CDR2 from the germline V gene are LGHNA and YSLEER. V shed 1 base, J shed 8 bases, and the junction held 10 bases outside the gene matches. The CDR3 is CASSQGAGGLVGTQYF. CDR3 bases: TGCGCCAGCAGCCAAGGTGCGGGGGGGCTTGTAGGTACGCAGTATTTT.

The gene calls are TRBV27 and TRBJ1-2; TRBD1 matches at 7 bases. After removal of 5 bases from V and 7 bases from J, the junction contained 7 bases not matched to a gene. The CDR3 covers 13 residues. Germline V gene lookup returns CDR1 MNHEY and CDR2 SMNVEV (reference sequence). As DNA, the CDR3 is TGTGCCAGCAGTCTCACAGGGGAGGGTGGCTACACCTTC. Translating it yields CASSLTGEGGYTF.

This clonotype showed up just a few times. This chain links TRBV7-2 with TRBJ2-3, with 11 bases fitting TRBD2. The CDR3 has 16 residues. Germline-derived CDR1 and CDR2 are SGHTA and FQGNSA. V shed 5 bases, J shed 2 bases, and the junction held 6 bases outside the gene matches. The CDR3 DNA follows: TGTGCCAGCAGCCCATGGGGACTAGCGGTCACAGATACGCAGTATTTT. Translating it yields CASSPWGLAVTDTQYF.

The chain links TRBV6-7 to TRBJ2-1, with D hard to call. TRBV6-7 is recorded as an ORF, its role being uncertain. The ends were cut back, 6 bases at V and 4 bases at J, with 19 bases in the middle. The CDR3 extends over 16 amino acids. The CDR3 loop is CASSPSDKDPYNEQFF. The CDR3 DNA reads as TGTGCCAGCAGCCCCAGTGACAAAGATCCTTACAATGAGCAGTTCTTC.

V gene TRBV9 combines with J gene TRBJ1-1; D uncertain. Germline values: CDR1 SGDLS, CDR2 YYNGEE. The CDR3 loop spans 13 amino acids. V shed 0 bases and J shed 5 bases, with 8 bases lying between them. As DNA, the CDR3 is TGTGCCAGCAGCGTAGCATTGGGAACTGAAGCTTTCTTT. Residues: CASSVALGTEAFF. Drawing the rest from reference TRBV9 and TRBJ1-1, the complete variable domain is DSGVTQTPKHLITATGQRVTLRCSPRSGDLSVYWYQQSLDQGLQFLIQYYNGEERAKGNILERFSAQQFPDLHSELNLSSLELGDSALYFCASSVALGTEAFFGQGTRLTVV.

The genes are TRBV5-8 and TRBJ1-4; TRBD1 agrees at 9 bases. The V segment lost 4 bases and the J segment 8 bases; nucleotides outside the gene matches: 9. There are 15 residues in the CDR3. CDR1 SGHTS and CDR2 YDEGEE come from the germline V gene. CDR3 nucleotides: TGTGCCAGCAGCAGCCGGGACAGGGTGCGGGAAAAACTGTTTTTT. Translated, it gives CASSSRDRVREKLFF.

The chain couples TRBV9 to TRBJ1-2, with TRBD1 matching 9 bases. Looked up from germline, CDR1 is SGDLS and CDR2 is YYNGEE. Trimming cost V 0 bases and J 3 bases; bases outside gene matches: 0. CDR3 size: 14 residues. In nucleotides, the CDR3 is TGTGCCAGCAGCGTAGGGACAGGGGACTATGGCTACACCTTC. Amino acid sequence: CASSVGTGDYGYTF.

This clonotype was seen a handful of times. J is TRBJ2-7 and V is TRBV7-9; D unclear. This CDR3 comprises 15 residues. Trimming stripped 1 base from V and 0 bases from J, with 10 bases between. The V gene's germline CDR1 is SEHNR and CDR2 FQNEAQ (reference sequence). DNA of the CDR3: TGTGCCAGCAGCTTAGTTGAGGAGCCCTCCTACGAGCAGTACTTC. This translates into CASSLVEEPSYEQYF.

The chain is built from TRBV3-1 and TRBJ2-1; TRBD2 matches 8 bases. With V trimmed by 6 bases and J by 6 bases, 7 bases remained unmatched. Germline CDR1 reads LGHDT; CDR2 reads YNNKEL (reference sequence). This CDR3 has 14 residues. CDR3 sequence: CASRGLGGANEQFF. CDR3 coding DNA: TGTGCCAGCAGGGGTCTCGGGGGGGCCAATGAGCAGTTCTTC.